What follows is one TCR beta chain and its context. RNA in amounts of roughly 0.45 to 1 ug was reverse transcribed with random hexamers. TCRdb redid the calling of the immunoSEQ multiplex PCR reads with MiXCR, one entry per CDR3 protein. The sample includes under 80,000 distinct CDR3 sequences, about 92% seen only once; the top ten take roughly 0.5%. The source of the sample is a study of CD8 T cells in Susac syndrome. The V and J ends lost 1 base and 7 bases, in that order; junction bases with no gene match: 10. This CDR3 comprises 18 residues. Germline V lookup: CDR1 SGHTA, CDR2 FQGNSA. Sequencing was carried out using CD4+ T cells from PBMCs. The sequence derives from a human donor with Susac syndrome. The chain has TRBV7-2 and TRBJ2-1; 13 bases match TRBD2. The chain's CDR3 is CASSLVPSTSGGANEQFF. DNA for the CDR3: TGTGCCAGCAGCTTAGTGCCCTCTACTAGCGGGGGGGCTAATGAGCAGTTCTTC.